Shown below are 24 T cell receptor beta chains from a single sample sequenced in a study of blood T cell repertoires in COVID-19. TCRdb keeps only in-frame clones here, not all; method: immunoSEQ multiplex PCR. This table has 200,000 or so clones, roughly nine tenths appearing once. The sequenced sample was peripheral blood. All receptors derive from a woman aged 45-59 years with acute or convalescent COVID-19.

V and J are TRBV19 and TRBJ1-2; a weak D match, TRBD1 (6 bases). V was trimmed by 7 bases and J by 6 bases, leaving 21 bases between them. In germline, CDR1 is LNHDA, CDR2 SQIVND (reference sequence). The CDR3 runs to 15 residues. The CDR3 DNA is TGTGCCAGTACCCCCCCCGCGGCAGGGGCAAATGGCTACACCTTC. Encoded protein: CASTPPAAGANGYTF.

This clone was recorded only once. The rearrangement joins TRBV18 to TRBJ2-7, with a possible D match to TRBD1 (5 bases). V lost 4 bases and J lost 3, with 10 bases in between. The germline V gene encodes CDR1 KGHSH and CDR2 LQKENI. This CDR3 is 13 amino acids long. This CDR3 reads CASSLDSNYEQYF. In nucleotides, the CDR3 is TGTGCCAGCTCACTTGACAGTAACTACGAGCAGTACTTC.

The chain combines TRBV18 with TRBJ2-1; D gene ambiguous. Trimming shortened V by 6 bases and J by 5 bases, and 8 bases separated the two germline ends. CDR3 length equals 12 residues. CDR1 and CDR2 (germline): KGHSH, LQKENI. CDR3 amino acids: CASSFADNEQFF. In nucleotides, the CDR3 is TGTGCCAGCTCTTTCGCAGACAATGAGCAGTTCTTC.

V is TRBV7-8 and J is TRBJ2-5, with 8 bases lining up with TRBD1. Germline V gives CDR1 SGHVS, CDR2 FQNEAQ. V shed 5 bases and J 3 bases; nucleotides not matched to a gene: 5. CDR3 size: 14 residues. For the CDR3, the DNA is TGTGCCAGCAGCCCGGACAGGGCGAAAGAGACCCAGTACTTC. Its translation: CASSPDRAKETQYF.

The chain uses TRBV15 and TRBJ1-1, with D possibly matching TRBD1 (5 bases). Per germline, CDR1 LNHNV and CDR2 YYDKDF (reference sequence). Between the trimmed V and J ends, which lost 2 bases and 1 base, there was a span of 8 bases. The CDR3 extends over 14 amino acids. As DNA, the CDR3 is TGTGCCACCAGCAGACGCGACAGGAACACTGAAGCTTTCTTT. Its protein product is CATSRRDRNTEAFF. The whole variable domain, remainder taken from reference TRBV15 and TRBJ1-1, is DAMVIQNPRYQVTQFGKPVTLSCSQTLNHNVMYWYQQKSSQAPKLLFHYYDKDFNNEADTPDNFQSRRPNTSFCFLDIRSPGLGDTAMYLCATSRRDRNTEAFFGQGTRLTVV.

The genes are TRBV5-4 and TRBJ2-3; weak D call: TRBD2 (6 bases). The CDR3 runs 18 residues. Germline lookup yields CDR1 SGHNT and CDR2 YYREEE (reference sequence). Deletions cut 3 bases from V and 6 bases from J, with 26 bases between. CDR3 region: CASSSPVPVRGGGDTQYF. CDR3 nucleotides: TGTGCCAGCAGCTCCCCGGTCCCGGTAAGGGGAGGAGGTGATACGCAGTATTTT.

The CDR3 reads CAWSVGLAGVNEQFF. The CDR3, as DNA: TGTGCCTGGAGTGTAGGGCTAGCGGGTGTCAATGAGCAGTTCTTC. The chain joins TRBV30 to TRBJ2-1; 8 bases map to TRBD2. The CDR3 has 15 residues. The junction had 7 bases not matched to a gene; V was cut back by 0 bases and J by 6 bases. The V gene's germline CDR1 is GTSNPN and CDR2 SVGIG (reference sequence).

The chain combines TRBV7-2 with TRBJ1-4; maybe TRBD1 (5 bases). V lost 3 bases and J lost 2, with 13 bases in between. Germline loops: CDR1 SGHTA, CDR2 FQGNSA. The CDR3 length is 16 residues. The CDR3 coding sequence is TGTGCCAGCAGCTTGGGGGGAGGCAGGACTAATGAAAAACTGTTTTTT. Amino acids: CASSLGGGRTNEKLFF.

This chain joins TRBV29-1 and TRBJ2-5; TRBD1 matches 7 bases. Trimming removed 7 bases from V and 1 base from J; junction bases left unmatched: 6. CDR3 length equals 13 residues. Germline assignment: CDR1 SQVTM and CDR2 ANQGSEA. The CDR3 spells CSAWTGPQETQYF. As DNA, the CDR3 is TGCAGCGCTTGGACAGGACCCCAAGAGACCCAGTACTTC. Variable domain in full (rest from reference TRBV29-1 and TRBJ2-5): SAVISQKPSRDICQRGTSLTIQCQVDSQVTMMFWYRQQPGQSLTLIATANQGSEATYESGFVIDKFPISRPNLTFSTLTVSNMSPEDSSIYLCSAWTGPQETQYFGPGTRLLVL.

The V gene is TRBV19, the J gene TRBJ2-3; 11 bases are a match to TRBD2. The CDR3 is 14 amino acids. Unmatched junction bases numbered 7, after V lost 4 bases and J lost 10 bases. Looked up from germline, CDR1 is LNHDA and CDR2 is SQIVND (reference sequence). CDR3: CASSRGLAELSQYF. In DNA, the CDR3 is TGTGCCAGTAGTAGGGGACTAGCGGAGCTCTCGCAGTATTTT.

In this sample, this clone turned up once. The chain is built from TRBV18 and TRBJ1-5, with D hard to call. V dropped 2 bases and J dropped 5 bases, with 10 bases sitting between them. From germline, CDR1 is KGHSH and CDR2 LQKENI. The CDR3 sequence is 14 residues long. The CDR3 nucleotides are TGTGCCAGCTCACCAACCGGGTCGGATCAGCCCCAGCATTTT. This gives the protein CASSPTGSDQPQHF.

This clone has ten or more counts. The CDR3 bases are TGTGCCAGCAGCCCCCTCGGACGGGCCCAGGGTGACTACACCTTC. This gives the protein CASSPLGRAQGDYTF. The chain carries TRBV3-1 (or the pseudogene TRBV3-2) and TRBJ1-2; tentatively, D is TRBD1 (5 bases). The V and J ends lost 4 bases and 10 bases respectively, with 22 bases between them. CDR1 and CDR2 from the germline V gene are LGHDT and YNNKEL (reference sequence). The CDR3 runs to 15 residues.

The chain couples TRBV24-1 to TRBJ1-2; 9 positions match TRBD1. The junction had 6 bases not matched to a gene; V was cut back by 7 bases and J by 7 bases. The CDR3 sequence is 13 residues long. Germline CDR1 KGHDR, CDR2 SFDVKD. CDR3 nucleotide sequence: TGTGCCACCAGGGAACAGGGGGCAGTTGGCTACACCTTC. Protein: CATREQGAVGYTF.

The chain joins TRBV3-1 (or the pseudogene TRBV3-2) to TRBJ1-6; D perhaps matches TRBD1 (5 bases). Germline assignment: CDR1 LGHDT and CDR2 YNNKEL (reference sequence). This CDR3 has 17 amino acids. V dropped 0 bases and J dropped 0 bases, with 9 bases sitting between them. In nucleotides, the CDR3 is TGTGCCAGCAGCCAAGAGTGGGGCAGCTCCTATAATTCACCCCTCCACTTT. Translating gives CASSQEWGSSYNSPLHF.

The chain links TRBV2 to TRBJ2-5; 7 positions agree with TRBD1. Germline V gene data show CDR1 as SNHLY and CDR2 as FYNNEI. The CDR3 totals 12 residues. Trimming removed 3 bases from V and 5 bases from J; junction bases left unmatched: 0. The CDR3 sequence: CASSEGQETQYF. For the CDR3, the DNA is TGTGCCAGCAGTGAGGGACAGGAGACCCAGTACTTC.

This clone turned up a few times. CDR3 protein: CASSLAENTGELFF. CDR3 nucleotides: TGTGCCAGCAGCTTAGCAGAGAACACCGGGGAGCTGTTTTTT. The chain links TRBV11-3 to TRBJ2-2; D not certain. Germline-derived CDR1 and CDR2 are SGHNT and YENEEA. This CDR3 has 14 amino acids. Trimming took off 1 base at V and 1 base at J, with 4 bases between the two ends.

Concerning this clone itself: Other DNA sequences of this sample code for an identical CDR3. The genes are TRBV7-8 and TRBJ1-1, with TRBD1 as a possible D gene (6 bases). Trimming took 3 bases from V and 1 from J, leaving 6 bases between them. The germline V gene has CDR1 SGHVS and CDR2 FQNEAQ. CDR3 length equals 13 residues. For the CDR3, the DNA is TGTGCCAGCAGCTTGGGACAGAACACTGAAGCTTTCTTT. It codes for CASSLGQNTEAFF.

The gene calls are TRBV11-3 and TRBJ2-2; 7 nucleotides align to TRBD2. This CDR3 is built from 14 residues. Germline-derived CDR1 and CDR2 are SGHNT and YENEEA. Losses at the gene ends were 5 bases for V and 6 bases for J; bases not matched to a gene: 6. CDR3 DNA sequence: TGTGCCAGCAGCCCGGGAGGATTCTCCGGGGAGCTGTTTTTT. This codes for CASSPGGFSGELFF.

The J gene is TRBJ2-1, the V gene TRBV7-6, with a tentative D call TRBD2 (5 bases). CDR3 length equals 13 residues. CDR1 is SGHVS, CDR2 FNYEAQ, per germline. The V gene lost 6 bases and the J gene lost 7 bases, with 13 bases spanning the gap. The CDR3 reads CASSPRGGNEQFF. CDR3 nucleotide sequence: TGTGCCAGCAGTCCCCGGGGTGGGAATGAGCAGTTCTTC.

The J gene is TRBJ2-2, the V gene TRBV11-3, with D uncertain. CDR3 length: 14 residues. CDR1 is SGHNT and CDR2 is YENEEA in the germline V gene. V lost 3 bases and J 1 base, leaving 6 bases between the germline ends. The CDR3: CASSFTGNTGELFF. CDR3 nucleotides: TGTGCCAGCAGCTTTACTGGGAACACCGGGGAGCTGTTTTTT. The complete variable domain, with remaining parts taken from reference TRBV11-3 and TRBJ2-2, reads EAGVVQSPRYKIIEKKQPVAFWCNPISGHNTLYWYLQNLGQGPELLIRYENEEAVDDSQLPKDRFSAERLKGVDSTLKIQPAELGDSAVYLCASSFTGNTGELFFGEGSRLTVL.

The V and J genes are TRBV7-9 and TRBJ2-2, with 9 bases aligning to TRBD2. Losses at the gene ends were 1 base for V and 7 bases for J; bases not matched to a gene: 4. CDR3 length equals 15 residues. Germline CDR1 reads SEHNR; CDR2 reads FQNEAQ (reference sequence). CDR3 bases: TGTGCCAGCAGCTTAGGAGATAGCGGGAGCGGGGAGCTGTTTTTT. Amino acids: CASSLGDSGSGELFF.

The CDR3 sequence: CASSGLAGRETQYF. Written as DNA, the CDR3 is TGTGCCAGCAGTGGTCTAGCGGGAAGGGAGACCCAGTACTTC. V is TRBV2 and J is TRBJ2-5, with TRBD2 matching 9 bases. Germline V gene data show CDR1 as SNHLY and CDR2 as FYNNEI. Germline trimming cut 4 bases from V and 5 bases from J; bases unmatched to any gene: 5. This CDR3 spans 14 amino acids.

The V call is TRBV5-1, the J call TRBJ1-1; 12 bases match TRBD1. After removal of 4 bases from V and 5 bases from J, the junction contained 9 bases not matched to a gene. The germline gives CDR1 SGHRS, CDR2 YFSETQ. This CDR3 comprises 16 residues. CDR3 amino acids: CASSPRGTGGATEAFF. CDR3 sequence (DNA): TGCGCCAGCAGCCCGAGAGGGACAGGGGGCGCGACTGAAGCTTTCTTT.

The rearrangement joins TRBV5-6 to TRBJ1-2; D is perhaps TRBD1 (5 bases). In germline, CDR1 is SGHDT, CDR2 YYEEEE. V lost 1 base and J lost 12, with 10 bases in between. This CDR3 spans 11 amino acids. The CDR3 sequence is CASSLSTGDTF. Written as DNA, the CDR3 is TGTGCCAGCAGCTTGTCGACGGGGGACACCTTC.